This entry lists 10 T cell receptor beta chains sequenced from one sample in a study of shared clonotypes between healthy human individuals. Repertoires were generated with immunoSEQ multiplex PCR, while TCRdb's copy carries only in-frame clones and drops some. The data contain more than 2 million clones, roughly 95% of them singletons. The naive CD8 subset, CD45RO-negative cells positively selected for CCR7, excluded terminally differentiated effector memory CD45RA+ cells. The sample taken for sequencing was naive CD8+ T cells from PBMCs. These receptors were taken from a man aged 18 to 30 in good health. Some clones in this sample may be carry-over from other donors' samples.

This clone was seen only once. The chain is built from TRBV7-9 and TRBJ2-1, with TRBD2 as a possible D gene (5 bases). CDR3 size: 14 residues. Germline V gene lookup returns CDR1 SEHNR and CDR2 FQNEAQ (reference sequence). The V and J ends lost 5 bases and 5 bases respectively, with 13 bases between them. CDR3 sequence reads: CASSPRTGDNEQFF. CDR3 DNA: TGTGCCAGCAGCCCTCGGACTGGGGACAATGAGCAGTTCTTC.

CDR3 in DNA: TGCGCCAGCAGCCAAGATCTGGGACTAAGTGAGCAGTTCTTC. Its protein product is CASSQDLGLSEQFF. V usage is TRBV4-1 and J usage is TRBJ2-1; 7 bases are shared with TRBD2. The CDR3 has 14 residues. The germline CDR1 and CDR2 sequences are MGHRA and YSYEKL. V lost 0 bases, J lost 9 bases, and 5 bases stayed unmatched.

Note on this clone: Different DNA sequences within this sample yield the same CDR3. The gene calls are TRBV19 and TRBJ2-7; TRBD2 matches at 11 bases. Germline assignment: CDR1 LNHDA and CDR2 SQIVND (reference sequence). V gave up 5 bases and J gave up 4 bases; unmatched junction bases: 4. The CDR3 sequence is 14 residues long. CDR3 sequence reads: CASSPGTSGYEQYF. In nucleotides, the CDR3 is TGTGCCAGTAGTCCCGGGACTAGCGGTTACGAGCAGTACTTC.

This chain uses TRBV29-1 with TRBJ2-4; D call uncertain. This CDR3 comprises 11 residues. Trimming removed 8 bases at V and 0 bases at J, with 5 bases between. CDR1 and CDR2 from the germline V gene are SQVTM and ANQGSEA. The CDR3 loop is CSSLAKNIQYF. The CDR3 DNA sequence: TGCAGCTCCCTAGCCAAAAACATTCAGTACTTC.

This chain uses TRBV9 with TRBJ2-1; D is unresolved. The CDR3 is made up of 16 amino acids. Germline CDR1 and CDR2: SGDLS and YYNGEE. V shed 0 bases and J shed 6 bases, with 16 bases lying between them. The CDR3 DNA follows: TGTGCCAGCAGCGTAGCTCCCCCCAGCGTCTTCAATGAGCAGTTCTTC. Protein sequence: CASSVAPPSVFNEQFF.

Points on this clone: A much more abundant neighbour one base away suggests this may be a read error. V gene TRBV5-6 combines with J gene TRBJ1-5, with D hard to call. Germline CDR1 and CDR2: SGHDT and YYEEEE. Trimming took off 3 bases at V and 2 bases at J, with 3 bases between the two ends. The CDR3 is 12 residues long. The CDR3 region is CASSWGNQPQHF. CDR3 DNA sequence: TGTGCCAGCAGCTGGGGCAATCAGCCCCAGCATTTT.

The chain combines TRBV4-1 with TRBJ2-6; D might be TRBD1 (6 bases). CDR1 is MGHRA and CDR2 is YSYEKL in the germline V gene. This CDR3 comprises 16 residues. V was trimmed by 4 bases and J by 9 bases, leaving 19 bases between them. CDR3 sequence: CASSLTPEDSVNVLTF. The DNA for the CDR3 is TGCGCCAGCAGCCTAACGCCCGAGGACAGCGTCAACGTCCTGACTTTC.

This clone was picked up one time. V usage is TRBV7-9 and J usage is TRBJ2-5; no reliable D call. Trimming pared 1 base from V and 2 bases from J, leaving 11 bases between. The CDR3 loop spans 15 amino acids. Per the germline V gene, CDR1 is SEHNR and CDR2 is FQNEAQ (reference sequence). CDR3 sequence (DNA): TGTGCCAGCAGCTTAGTACAAGTTGGTCAAGAGACCCAGTACTTC. Translating it yields CASSLVQVGQETQYF. Based on the CDR3 plus reference TRBV7-9 and TRBJ2-5, the full variable domain is DTGVSQNPRHKITKRGQNVTFRCDPISEHNRLYWYRQTLGQGPEFLTYFQNEAQLEKSRLLSDRFSAERPKGSFSTLEIQRTEQGDSAMYLCASSLVQVGQETQYFGPGTRLLVL.

V and J are TRBV9 and TRBJ2-7, with TRBD1 matching over 9 bases. The ends lost 0 bases at V and 6 bases at J; junction bases unmatched: 4. CDR3 length: 14 amino acids. Looked up from germline, CDR1 is SGDLS and CDR2 is YYNGEE. CDR3 nucleotide sequence: TGTGCCAGCAGCGTAGCCGGGACAGGGCGCGAGCAGTACTTC. Its translation: CASSVAGTGREQYF.

The CDR3 here is CASSFLDRNQPQHF. The CDR3 DNA follows: TGTGCCAGCAGTTTTCTCGACAGGAATCAGCCCCAGCATTTT. This chain joins TRBV27 and TRBJ1-5; D is possibly TRBD1 (6 bases). This CDR3 comprises 14 residues. Germline V gene lookup returns CDR1 MNHEY and CDR2 SMNVEV (reference sequence). The V gene lost 3 bases and the J gene lost 4 bases, with 10 bases spanning the gap.